The 20 T cell receptor beta chains below come from one sample, sequenced in a study of blood T cell repertoires in COVID-19 (dated by TCRdb to about 2020). The library was built by means of the immunoSEQ multiplex PCR assay. Entries here come from immuneACCESS through TCRdb and include only in-frame sequences with V and J called. Some clones fail to appear in such tables; in the studies checked, an unresolved V gene covers under half of the shortfall, and the cause of the remainder is unknown. In this sample the table shows a few hundred thousand clones, about 85% of which occur a single time. The ten largest make up about a tenth of the sample. The source material was peripheral blood. These receptors came from a woman in her forties or fifties with COVID-19, enrolled during active disease.

Comment on this clone: The sample contains more than one DNA sequence encoding this CDR3. The chain couples TRBV27 to TRBJ2-5; TRBD2 matches 9 bases. CDR3 length equals 15 residues. With V trimmed by 2 bases and J by 5 bases, 6 bases remained unmatched. Germline V gene lookup returns CDR1 MNHEY and CDR2 SMNVEV (reference sequence). The CDR3 nucleotides read TGTGCCAGCAGTTTACGGCGGGGGGGTCGGGAGACCCAGTACTTC. Protein sequence: CASSLRRGGRETQYF.

The CDR3 region has the DNA TGTGCCAGCAGTGAAGAAAGGGGCCGTGGCTACACCTTC. Its translation is CASSEERGRGYTF. The chain couples TRBV2 to TRBJ1-2, with TRBD1 as a possible D gene (5 bases). This CDR3 spans 13 amino acids. The germline V and J ends were trimmed by 1 base and 7 bases, with 10 bases remaining between them. CDR1 and CDR2 (germline): SNHLY, FYNNEI.

Comments on this clone: At one boundary the junction diverges from the germline segment, which might be a read error. This chain connects TRBV11-2 to TRBJ1-2, with D possibly matching TRBD1 (5 bases). Germline V gives CDR1 SGHAT, CDR2 FQNNGV. The CDR3 loop spans 14 amino acids. The CDR3 loop reads CASNLLKKGFGYTF. In DNA form, the CDR3 reads TGTGCCAGCAACTTATTAAAGAAGGGGTTTGGCTACACCTTC. The complete variable domain, with remaining parts taken from reference TRBV11-2 and TRBJ1-2, reads EAGVAQSPRYKIIEKRQSVAFWCNPISGHATLYWYQQILGQGPKLLIQFQNNGVVDDSQLPKDRFSAERLKGVDSTLKIQPAKLEDSAVYLCASNLLKKGFGYTFGSGTRLTVV.

This sequence joins TRBV9 and TRBJ2-5; 8 positions match TRBD2. This CDR3 is built from 14 residues. V gave up 0 bases and J gave up 5 bases; unmatched junction bases: 3. CDR1 is SGDLS, CDR2 YYNGEE, per germline. The CDR3 spells CASSVGTSGETQYF. In DNA, the CDR3 is TGTGCCAGCAGCGTAGGTACTAGCGGCGAGACCCAGTACTTC.

This clone was observed a few times. The chain joins TRBV5-6 to TRBJ2-3; D gene unclear. The CDR3 has 16 amino acids. Germline V gene data show CDR1 as SGHDT and CDR2 as YYEEEE. V lost 4 bases to trimming and J lost 0 bases, with 15 bases between them. CDR3 protein: CASSRLDKPSTDTQYF. Written as DNA, the CDR3 is TGTGCCAGCAGCAGATTAGACAAACCTAGCACAGATACGCAGTATTTT.

This clone has just one count. The chain has TRBV5-1 and TRBJ2-1; 13 nucleotides agree with TRBD2. Per the germline V gene, CDR1 is SGHRS and CDR2 is YFSETQ. CDR3 size: 16 residues. The trim removed 3 bases at V and 1 base at J, leaving 1 base unmatched. The CDR3 nucleotides are TGCGCCAGCAGCTGGGGACTAGCGGGGTCCTACAATGAGCAGTTCTTC. Amino acids: CASSWGLAGSYNEQFF.

This sequence joins TRBV9 and TRBJ2-3; possible D gene TRBD1, 6 bases. The length of the CDR3 is 14 residues. Germline-derived CDR1 and CDR2 are SGDLS and YYNGEE. The V gene lost 0 bases and the J gene lost 4 bases, with 9 bases spanning the gap. The CDR3 region is CASSVAQGADTQYF. Here the CDR3 DNA reads TGTGCCAGCAGCGTAGCACAGGGAGCAGATACGCAGTATTTT.

V usage is TRBV3-1 (or the pseudogene TRBV3-2) and J usage is TRBJ1-1, with unresolved D. The CDR3 extends over 12 amino acids. Germline loops: CDR1 LGHDT, CDR2 YNNKEL (reference sequence). Deletions cut 1 base from V and 3 bases from J, with 3 bases between. The CDR3 region has the DNA TGTGCCAGCAGCCAAGCATACACTGAAGCTTTCTTT. Translating it yields CASSQAYTEAFF.

The V and J genes are TRBV24-1 and TRBJ1-6; no reliable D call. The CDR3 is made up of 16 amino acids. Germline V gene lookup returns CDR1 KGHDR and CDR2 SFDVKD. With 5 bases removed from V and 10 bases from J, the gap between germline ends came to 20 bases. The CDR3 here is CATSGMSSGAGSPLHF. The CDR3 DNA reads as TGTGCCACCAGTGGAATGTCCTCCGGTGCGGGGTCACCCCTCCACTTT.

The rearrangement joins TRBV3-1 (or the pseudogene TRBV3-2) to TRBJ2-1; no definite D call. The germline CDR1 and CDR2 sequences are LGHDT and YNNKEL (reference sequence). The CDR3 loop spans 12 amino acids. V was clipped by 3 bases and J by 6 bases, with 6 bases between them. Written as DNA, the CDR3 is TGTGCCAGCAGCCAGTATCCCAATGAGCAGTTCTTC. Residues: CASSQYPNEQFF.

The chain recombines TRBV7-2 with TRBJ2-3, with a weak D call TRBD2 (5 bases). From germline, CDR1 is SGHTA and CDR2 FQGNSA. The V gene lost 3 bases and the J gene lost 4 bases, with 8 bases spanning the gap. The length of the CDR3 is 13 residues. The CDR3 DNA sequence: TGTGCCAGCAGCTTCGGACTTCCAGATACGCAGTATTTT. Translation gives CASSFGLPDTQYF.

V is TRBV11-2 and J is TRBJ2-3; 7 positions match TRBD1. The germline V gene encodes CDR1 SGHAT and CDR2 FQNNGV. The V gene end was trimmed by 1 base and the J gene end by 3 bases; junction bases not matched to a gene: 1. The CDR3 is 14 amino acids. The chain's CDR3 is CASSLGQGTDTQYF. DNA for the CDR3: TGTGCCAGCAGCTTAGGACAGGGTACAGATACGCAGTATTTT.

Concerning this clone itself: At one end, the junction sequence differs from germline, possibly due to a read error. This chain connects TRBV3-1 (or the pseudogene TRBV3-2) to TRBJ2-1; 9 nucleotides align to TRBD1. This CDR3 is 13 amino acids long. Per the germline V gene, CDR1 is LGHDT and CDR2 is YNNKEL (reference sequence). The CDR3 nucleotides are TGTGCCAGCAGCCATTTACTCCGGGACAGGGAGGTCTTC. It translates to CASSHLLRDREVF.

The genes are TRBV5-5 and TRBJ1-1; D is unclear. V was pared by 4 bases and J by 1 base, with 17 bases between. Germline V gives CDR1 SGHKS, CDR2 YYEKEE (reference sequence). There are 16 residues in the CDR3. The CDR3 region is CASSIEVGRANTEAFF. In DNA form, the CDR3 reads TGTGCCAGCAGCATCGAGGTGGGGAGGGCGAACACTGAAGCTTTCTTT.

The rearrangement links TRBV9 to TRBJ1-2; possible D gene TRBD1, 6 bases. The length of the CDR3 is 15 residues. The ends were cut back, 2 bases at V and 5 bases at J, with 16 bases in the middle. Germline lookup yields CDR1 SGDLS and CDR2 YYNGEE. The CDR3 loop reads CASSVGKRGLYGYTF. The CDR3 DNA is TGTGCCAGCAGCGTTGGGAAGAGGGGGTTATATGGCTACACCTTC.

The gene calls are TRBV10-3 and TRBJ2-2, with D tentatively TRBD2 (7 bases). This CDR3 has 14 amino acids. V was trimmed by 11 bases and J by 2 bases, leaving 15 bases between them. Germline V CDR1 and CDR2: ENHRY, SYGVKD. The CDR3 loop is CAGGATGNTGELFF. The DNA for the CDR3 is TGTGCCGGGGGGGCGACTGGTAACACCGGGGAGCTGTTTTTT.

The chain links TRBV5-1 to TRBJ1-6; 8 nucleotides agree with TRBD1. Germline-derived CDR1 and CDR2 are SGHRS and YFSETQ. V was clipped by 0 bases and J by 8 bases; unmatched bases: 7. The CDR3 loop spans 16 amino acids. The CDR3 region has the DNA TGCGCCAGCAGCTTGGACGGACAGGGTTGGGATTCACCCCTCCACTTT. Translating gives CASSLDGQGWDSPLHF.

This clone was observed a single time. This sequence joins TRBV6-5 and TRBJ1-5; tentatively, D is TRBD1 (5 bases). The CDR3 runs 14 residues. Trimming took off 5 bases at V and 2 bases at J, with 10 bases between the two ends. CDR1 and CDR2 from the germline V gene are MNHEY and SVGAGI. In DNA, the CDR3 is TGTGCCAGCAGTCTTATAGGGGGCAATCAGCCCCAGCATTTT. Its protein product is CASSLIGGNQPQHF.

This clone was seen more than once but under ten times. This chain joins TRBV7-3 and TRBJ1-6; D is unclear. Trimming cost V 2 bases and J 7 bases, with 9 bases left between them. This CDR3 contains 14 residues. The germline V gene has CDR1 SGHTA and CDR2 FQGTGA. CDR3: CASSLFYSNSPLHF. The CDR3 DNA reads as TGTGCCAGCAGCTTATTCTACTCAAATTCACCCCTCCACTTT.

The chain links TRBV30 to TRBJ1-5, with D hard to call. The CDR3 is made up of 14 amino acids. Germline CDR1 is GTSNPN and CDR2 is SVGIG (reference sequence). V was shortened by 3 bases and J by 5 bases, with 14 bases between the two germline ends. CDR3 DNA sequence: TGTGCCTGGAGCGCTACCTCATACTATCAGCCCCAGCATTTT. Its translation: CAWSATSYYQPQHF.